This is a list of T cell receptor beta chains from one sample in a study of regulatory T cells in long-lasting Graves disease. TCRdb recomputed calls from the multiplex PCR reads with MiXCR, one row per CDR3 protein. The sample comprises about 470,000 distinct CDR3 sequences, around 20% of which are singletons, and 7% to 10% rests with the top ten. The input for sequencing was peripheral blood mononuclear cells (PBMCs), taken when the disease was refractory, from a patient treated with antithyroid drugs. The receptors derive from a female donor with Graves disease. Each CDR3 is given with its conserved first and last residue. Fields, in order: D gene, clone size, V gene, J gene, CDR3 DNA, CDR3 protein. D genes are given only for firm matches. The size entry is marked missing in some rows and otherwise reads once, few, many or a size class.

>NA|many|TRBV6-1|TRBJ2-3
TGTGCCAGCAGTCAGTCCCCCGCAATCGCAGATACGCAGTATTTT
CASSQSPAIADTQYF
>TRBD2|many|TRBV29-1|TRBJ2-7
TGCAGCGTTGAGACTAGCGGTGGCGTCAACGAGCAGTACTTC
CSVETSGGVNEQYF
>NA|many|TRBV7-8|TRBJ2-1
TGTGCCAGCAGCTGGATCCTAGCGCCAGGGGGCAATGAGCAGTTCTTC
CASSWILAPGGNEQFF
>TRBD1|few|TRBV29-1|TRBJ1-2
TGCAGCTCAAGGCCCGGACAGGCGATTAACTATGGCTACACCTTC
CSSRPGQAINYGYTF
>NA|once|TRBV20-1|TRBJ2-3
TGCAGTGCTAGCTGGAGAATCACAGATACGCAGTATTTT
CSASWRITDTQYF
>NA|many|TRBV13|TRBJ2-7
TGTGCCAGCAGCCCCGGAGGGGAGCGGTACGAGCAGTACTTC
CASSPGGERYEQYF
>NA|NA|TRBV5-1|TRBJ1-1
TGCGCCAGCAGCTCCGGGGGGCGGGTCGAAGCTTTCTTT
CASSSGGRVEAFF
>TRBD1|few|TRBV12-3/TRBV12-4|TRBJ1-2
TGTGCCAGCAGCCCTCTCCCTGGGGGGACAGAGACTAACTATGGCTACACCTTC
CASSPLPGGTETNYGYTF
>TRBD2|NA|TRBV29-1|TRBJ2-1
TGCAGCGTTTTAGCGGGAGGGGGCAATGAGCAGTTCTTC
CSVLAGGGNEQFF
>TRBD2|many|TRBV29-1|TRBJ2-7
TGCAGCGTCCTCGGGTCGCCTAGCGGGAGTAACGACTACGAGCAGTACTTC
CSVLGSPSGSNDYEQYF
>NA|many|TRBV2|TRBJ2-4
TGTGCCAGCAGGAAGGGGGTACTAGCCAAAAACATTCAGTACTTC
CASRKGVLAKNIQYF
>TRBD2|many|TRBV28|TRBJ2-5
TGTGCCAGCAGTGTCGCCCTGGCGGGGGAGATACAAGAGACCCAGTACTTC
CASSVALAGEIQETQYF
>NA|once|TRBV20-1|TRBJ1-5
TGCAGTGCTAGACGTACGGGAGGTTATAGCAATCAGCCCCAGCATTTT
CSARRTGGYSNQPQHF
>NA|NA|TRBV28|TRBJ2-3
TGTGCCACCGTAGAGGACACAGATACGCAGTATTTT
CATVEDTDTQYF
>TRBD1|once|TRBV6-9|TRBJ1-4
TGTGCCAGCAGTGTGGACAGGAGTGAAAAACTGTTTTTT
CASSVDRSEKLFF
>NA|few|TRBV6-1|TRBJ2-2
TGTGCCAGCAGCCCCCAGGGATTTCACACCGGGGAGCTGTTTTTT
CASSPQGFHTGELFF
>TRBD2|many|TRBV6-2/TRBV6-3|TRBJ2-5
TGTGCCAGCAGTTCCCAACCCCTAGCGGGAGCTGAAGAGACCCAGTACTTC
CASSSQPLAGAEETQYF
>NA|NA|TRBV7-9|TRBJ1-4
TGTGCCAGCAGCTTGGGTCATGAAAAACTGTTTTTT
CASSLGHEKLFF
>TRBD1|many|TRBV27|TRBJ1-2
TGTGCCAGCAGCTATAAAGCAGGGGGCTTTAACTATGGCTACACCTTC
CASSYKAGGFNYGYTF
>NA|few|TRBV7-2|TRBJ2-4
TGTGCCAGCAGCTTATTTGGAGGCCAAAACATTCAGTACTTC
CASSLFGGQNIQYF
>TRBD1|NA|TRBV4-1|TRBJ1-2
TGCGCCAGCAGCCAAGAAGACAGGGTCTATGGCTACACCTTC
CASSQEDRVYGYTF
>TRBD1|many|TRBV11-2|TRBJ2-7
TGTGCCAGCAGCGAGGGACAGGGGGCTTACGAGCAGTACTTC
CASSEGQGAYEQYF
>NA|few|TRBV11-2|TRBJ2-1
TGTGCCAGCAGCTCAGACCAGGACGGGAATATACGCAATGAGCAGTTCTTC
CASSSDQDGNIRNEQFF
>TRBD1|NA|TRBV10-3|TRBJ2-7
TGTGCCATCAGTGCCACAGGGGCAAGCCCCTACGAGCAGTACTTC
CAISATGASPYEQYF
>NA|few|TRBV24-1|TRBJ2-7
TGTGCCACCAGTGACCCGACGGCGAGTGGGAGCCACGAGCAGTACTTC
CATSDPTASGSHEQYF
>TRBD2|NA|TRBV28|TRBJ2-1
TGTGCCAGCAGTTTATTCCCTAGCGGGAGCTCCTACAATGAGCAGTTCTTC
CASSLFPSGSSYNEQFF
>TRBD1|many|TRBV6-1|TRBJ1-2
TGTGCCAGCAGGACAGGGAATGGCTACACCTTC
CASRTGNGYTF
>NA|NA|TRBV7-9|TRBJ2-5
TGTGCCAGCAGCTTGTCCTTGAACAGGGACCTTCAAGAGACCCAGTACTTC
CASSLSLNRDLQETQYF
>NA|many|TRBV7-9|TRBJ2-7
TGTGCCAGCAGACCAGGGGACACTCGCTCCTACGAGCAGTACTTC
CASRPGDTRSYEQYF
>TRBD2|NA|TRBV7-8|TRBJ2-7
TGTGCCAGCAGCCGGGGACTAGCGGGAGTCGAGCAGTACTTC
CASSRGLAGVEQYF
>TRBD2|many|TRBV15|TRBJ2-5
TGTGCCACCAGCAGAGATCTAGCGGGAGCAGGAGAGACCCAGTACTTC
CATSRDLAGAGETQYF
>TRBD2|once|TRBV11-2|TRBJ2-5
TGTGCCAGCAGACCGACTAGCGGAGAAGAGACCCAGTACTTC
CASRPTSGEETQYF
>TRBD1|many|TRBV15|TRBJ1-4
TGTGCCACCAGCAGGGACAGGGGAGCTAATGAAAAACTGTTTTTT
CATSRDRGANEKLFF
>NA|many|TRBV30|TRBJ2-2
TGTGCCTGGAGTCGGTCCGGGGAGCTGTTTTTT
CAWSRSGELFF
>TRBD1|many|TRBV6-1|TRBJ1-1
TGTGCCAGCAGAAATCCGGGACAGGGGACTGAAGCTTTCTTT
CASRNPGQGTEAFF
>NA|few|TRBV30|TRBJ2-7
TGTGCCTGGAGTGTAAGTTTTTACGAGCAGTACTTC
CAWSVSFYEQYF
>NA|NA|TRBV9|TRBJ2-1
TGTGCCAGCAGTTACGGGGGCGGGAGTTACAATGAGCAGTTCTTC
CASSYGGGSYNEQFF
>NA|many|TRBV30|TRBJ2-1
TGTGCCTGGAGTGTAAAGGACGAGCAGTTCTTC
CAWSVKDEQFF
>TRBD2|few|TRBV20-1|TRBJ2-7
TGCAGTGCTAGAGATATGAGCGGGAGGTCCTACGAGCAGTACTTC
CSARDMSGRSYEQYF
>NA|NA|TRBV6-1|TRBJ1-1
TGTGCCAGCAACCAATTCGTCGGGGGCGCGGAAGCTTTCTTT
CASNQFVGGAEAFF
>TRBD1|many|TRBV15|TRBJ1-5
TGTGCCACCAGCTCAACGACAGGGGGCCTTAATCAGCCCCAGCATTTT
CATSSTTGGLNQPQHF
>TRBD2|NA|TRBV6-1|TRBJ2-7
TGTGCCAGCAGTGGCGGGAGGGCCGACTACGAGCAGTACTTC
CASSGGRADYEQYF
>NA|few|TRBV20-1|TRBJ1-2
TGCAGTGCTTTAGTCGGACGGGATGGCTACACCTTC
CSALVGRDGYTF
>NA|many|TRBV27|TRBJ2-2
TGTGCCAGCAGACCGGGCCAGGGCGCCGGGGAGCTGTTTTTT
CASRPGQGAGELFF
>NA|many|TRBV20-1|TRBJ2-7
TGCAGTGCTAGCGGGATTAACTACGAGCAGTACTTC
CSASGINYEQYF
>NA|few|TRBV6-5|TRBJ2-7
TGTGCCAGCAGTTACTCCCCCAACCTACCAATCTACGAGCAGTACTTC
CASSYSPNLPIYEQYF
>NA|NA|TRBV18|TRBJ2-7
TGTGCCAGCTCACACTATCTCGGAGACTACGAGCAGTACTTC
CASSHYLGDYEQYF
>NA|many|TRBV7-8|TRBJ2-7
TGTGCCAGCAGCTTCGGGCTCGAGGAGTACTTC
CASSFGLEEYF
>TRBD2|many|TRBV5-5|TRBJ2-7
TGTGCCAGCAGCTTGGCGACCCTGGCGGGAGGATCCCAATCCTACGAGCAGTACTTC
CASSLATLAGGSQSYEQYF
>TRBD2|few|TRBV13|TRBJ2-7
TGTGCCAGCAGCCAACAGCGGGAGGTCGACCACGAGCAGTACTTC
CASSQQREVDHEQYF
>TRBD2|NA|TRBV13|TRBJ2-3
TGTGCCAGCATTCGGACTAGCGGCACAGATACGCAGTATTTT
CASIRTSGTDTQYF
>NA|many|TRBV2|TRBJ2-3
TGTGCCAGCAGTGGGTACGTCCCAAGCACAGATACGCAGTATTTT
CASSGYVPSTDTQYF
>TRBD1|few|TRBV6-1|TRBJ2-7
TGTGCCAGCAGCCTGGGACAGGCCCTACTCTACGAGCAGTACTTC
CASSLGQALLYEQYF
>NA|many|TRBV24-1|TRBJ1-1
TGTGCCACCAGCGTGACAGGGAACACTGAAGCTTTCTTT
CATSVTGNTEAFF
>NA|many|TRBV27|TRBJ2-5
TGTGCCAGCAGTTTATTCGGGACTCCCGGGGCGACCCAGTACTTC
CASSLFGTPGATQYF